Described below is a single T cell receptor (beta chain) sequence and its context. Its target is unknown. The sample belongs to a study of a mutant IDH1 vaccine in newly diagnosed glioma. Regarding time point: week 47, end of study. A 20-mer mutant IDH1 peptide at 300 ug was injected subcutaneously with topical imiquimod. Clones were sequenced by immunoSEQ multiplex PCR, and TCRdb holds only the in-frame ones, with some missing. The data contain over 75,000 clones, 75% to 85% of them singletons. With 11 bases removed from V and 0 bases from J, the gap between germline ends came to 5 bases. This CDR3 has 11 residues. Germline V gives CDR1 LNHDA, CDR2 SQIVND (reference sequence).

The starting material was PBMCs, obtained from a glioma patient whose treatment included an IDH1 peptide vaccine. The sequence came from a man aged 40-49 years with glioma. V and J are TRBV19 and TRBJ2-1; no reliable D call. CDR3 in amino acids: CASSSYNEQFF. DNA for the CDR3: TGTGCCTCGAGCTCCTACAATGAGCAGTTCTTC.